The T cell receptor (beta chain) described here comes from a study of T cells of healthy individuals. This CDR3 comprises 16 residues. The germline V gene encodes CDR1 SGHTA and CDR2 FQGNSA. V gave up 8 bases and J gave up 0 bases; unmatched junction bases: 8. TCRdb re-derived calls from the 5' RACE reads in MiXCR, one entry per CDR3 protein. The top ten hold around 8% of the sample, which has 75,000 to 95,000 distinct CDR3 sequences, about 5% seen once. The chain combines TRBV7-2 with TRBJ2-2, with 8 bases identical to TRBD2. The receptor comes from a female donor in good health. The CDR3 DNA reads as TGTGCCAGCGCTCCCGGGGGGGCGGCGAACACCGGGGAGCTGTTTTTT. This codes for CASAPGGAANTGELFF.